The present T cell receptor beta chain was sequenced within a study of shared clonotypes between healthy human individuals. General study results and limits: There were few donors, and this limited the genetic and exposure-history diversity represented.

CDR3 length: 14 amino acids. Germline CDR1 and CDR2: LNHDA and SQIVND (reference sequence). V was cut by 3 bases and J by 6 bases, with 12 bases left in between. In the case of this clone: Its antigen is not known.

Clones were read by immunoSEQ multiplex PCR, and TCRdb kept only the in-frame ones, dropping some. The sample holds over 75,000 clones; almost 70% are singletons and the top ten take about half. The material sequenced was memory CD8+ T cells sorted from blood. Noted subset: CD45RO+ cells pooled with CCR7-negative TemRA cells. This rearrangement joins TRBV19 to TRBJ1-5; D remains unclear. The TCR sequence derives from a man younger than 40 in good health. Written as DNA, the CDR3 is TGTGCCAGTAGTATTCTTGGGTTGGGTCAGCCCCAGCATTTT. Translation gives CASSILGLGQPQHF.